Following are 24 T cell receptor beta chains from one sample sequenced in a study of T cell responses to AZD1222 COVID-19 vaccine. Assay used: immunoSEQ multiplex PCR; TCRdb lists only in-frame clones, some missing. The table lists about 120,000 clones, roughly nine tenths of them singletons, with approximately 3.5% in the top ten. This sample comprised peripheral blood, obtained on day 0 of AZD1222 vaccination. Source of these receptors: an adult in good health.

The chain carries TRBV9 and TRBJ2-1; 8 positions match TRBD1. This CDR3 spans 15 amino acids. CDR1 SGDLS and CDR2 YYNGEE come from the germline V gene. V dropped 3 bases and J dropped 4; count of bases not matched to a gene: 6. The CDR3 DNA reads TGTGCCAGCAGCGCACCGGGACAGGTTTACAATGAGCAGTTCTTC. It translates to CASSAPGQVYNEQFF.

The V gene is TRBV10-1, the J gene TRBJ2-3, with TRBD2 identical over 12 bases. The CDR3 is made up of 15 amino acids. V was pared by 8 bases and J by 2 bases, with 5 bases of the junction left unmatched. Germline V lookup: CDR1 WNHNN, CDR2 SYGVQD (reference sequence). The DNA of the CDR3 is TGCGCCAGCCAGGCTAGCGGGAGGGCCACAGATACGCAGTATTTT. This translates into CASQASGRATDTQYF.

The chain joins TRBV2 to TRBJ1-5, with D uncertain. Trimming stripped 6 bases from V and 2 bases from J, with 17 bases between. The CDR3 loop spans 16 amino acids. Germline lookup yields CDR1 SNHLY and CDR2 FYNNEI. The CDR3 region has the DNA TGTGCCAGCAGCAACGAGGCAGTCCTGGGCAATCAGCCCCAGCATTTT. It specifies CASSNEAVLGNQPQHF.

The chain recombines TRBV6-1 with TRBJ2-7; D is uncertain. The CDR3 covers 13 residues. The germline V gene encodes CDR1 MNHNS and CDR2 SASEGT. The V end lost 0 bases, the J end lost 7 bases, and 10 bases lay between the germline ends. This CDR3 reads CASSEAMRLEQYF. The CDR3 nucleotides read TGTGCCAGCAGTGAAGCCATGAGGCTGGAGCAGTACTTC.

V usage is TRBV12-3 or TRBV12-4 and J usage is TRBJ2-7; a weak D match, TRBD1 (6 bases). V lost 5 bases, J lost 2 bases, and 10 bases lay in between. This CDR3 region has 13 residues. The CDR3 is CASSPGQTYEQYF. As DNA, the CDR3 is TGTGCCAGCAGTCCGGGACAAACCTACGAGCAGTACTTC.

The chain recombines TRBV9 with TRBJ1-2; D is undetermined. The CDR3 contains 19 residues. V was shortened by 0 bases and J by 4 bases, with 25 bases between the two germline ends. Germline CDR1 reads SGDLS; CDR2 reads YYNGEE. CDR3 nucleotide sequence: TGTGCCAGCAGCGTAGGGGTTGGGCGGTCACCCGGTGGGGTCTATGGCTACACCTTC. Translating gives CASSVGVGRSPGGVYGYTF.

This chain links TRBV19 with TRBJ2-3, with D uncertain. V was cut by 7 bases and J by 0 bases, with 2 bases left in between. CDR3 length equals 11 residues. The germline V gene has CDR1 LNHDA and CDR2 SQIVND (reference sequence). The CDR3: CASISTDTQYF. The CDR3, as DNA: TGTGCCAGTATCAGCACAGATACGCAGTATTTT.

The gene calls are TRBV5-6 and TRBJ1-6; D is unresolved. Germline CDR1 reads SGHDT; CDR2 reads YYEEEE. The CDR3 length is 14 residues. With 0 bases removed from V and 4 bases from J, the gap between germline ends came to 5 bases. In DNA, the CDR3 is TGTGCCAGCAGCTTGGAGAGGTATAATTCACCCCTCCACTTT. This gives the protein CASSLERYNSPLHF. The variable domain in full, with the rest retrieved from reference TRBV5-6 and TRBJ1-6, is DAGVTQSPTHLIKTRGQQVTLRCSPKSGHDTVSWYQQALGQGPQFIFQYYEEEERQRGNFPDRFSGHQFPNYSSELNVNALLLGDSALYLCASSLERYNSPLHFGNGTRLTVT.

The rearrangement links TRBV4-1 to TRBJ2-7; 7 nucleotides agree with TRBD2. Germline values: CDR1 MGHRA, CDR2 YSYEKL. CDR3 size: 14 residues. Losses at the gene ends were 1 base for V and 6 bases for J; bases not matched to a gene: 6. DNA for the CDR3: TGCGCCAGCAGCCAAGTCCTCGGCGGGGGCGAGCAGTACTTC. This translates into CASSQVLGGGEQYF.

The J gene is TRBJ2-7, the V gene TRBV30; 10 bases are a match to TRBD1. The V and J ends lost 1 base and 4 bases, in that order; junction bases with no gene match: 7. This CDR3 region has 15 residues. Per the germline V gene, CDR1 is GTSNPN and CDR2 is SVGIG (reference sequence). For the CDR3, the DNA is TGTGCCTGGAGTGGCGGGACAGGGGTAACATACGAGCAGTACTTC. The encoded protein is CAWSGGTGVTYEQYF.

V and J are TRBV27 and TRBJ1-1; D perhaps matches TRBD1 (6 bases). Germline V gene data show CDR1 as MNHEY and CDR2 as SMNVEV (reference sequence). The ends were cut back, 7 bases at V and 4 bases at J, with 25 bases in the middle. The CDR3 extends over 17 amino acids. Here the CDR3 reads CASNSRWGARGITEAFF. In DNA form, the CDR3 reads TGTGCCAGCAACTCACGATGGGGGGCGAGGGGGATCACTGAAGCTTTCTTT.

This clone was found a few times. V gene TRBV2 combines with J gene TRBJ1-5; no definite D call. The CDR3 sequence is 14 residues long. Germline CDR1 and CDR2: SNHLY and FYNNEI. The V and J ends lost 1 base and 4 bases respectively, with 8 bases between them. The CDR3 DNA follows: TGTGCCAGCAGTGAAGTGCTGGCGAATCAGCCCCAGCATTTT. The encoded protein is CASSEVLANQPQHF.

The genes are TRBV7-2 and TRBJ2-7, with D possibly being TRBD1 (5 bases). The CDR3 sequence is 13 residues long. Trimming took 1 base from V and 4 from J, leaving 8 bases between them. From germline, CDR1 is SGHTA and CDR2 FQGNSA. The CDR3 here is CASSLDPGYEQYF. CDR3 bases: TGTGCCAGCAGCTTAGACCCAGGGTACGAGCAGTACTTC.

This clone was observed once. The chain links TRBV2 to TRBJ1-1; a possible D gene is TRBD1 (6 bases). Germline V lookup: CDR1 SNHLY, CDR2 FYNNEI. The CDR3 is 13 residues long. Trimming stripped 7 bases from V and 1 base from J, with 10 bases between. In DNA form, the CDR3 reads TGTGCCAGCACGCGACAGGAGAACACTGAAGCTTTCTTT. This translates into CASTRQENTEAFF.

The CDR3 protein is CSVSSGGLTGANVLTF. The CDR3 DNA is TGCAGCGTTTCATCCGGCGGTCTAACTGGGGCCAACGTCCTGACTTTC. The chain carries TRBV29-1 and TRBJ2-6; D remains ambiguous. This CDR3 spans 16 amino acids. Trimming removed 5 bases at V and 2 bases at J, with 16 bases between. Germline V gives CDR1 SQVTM, CDR2 ANQGSEA.

The chain joins TRBV29-1 to TRBJ1-2, with D possibly matching TRBD1 (5 bases). The CDR3 totals 12 residues. Germline lookup yields CDR1 SQVTM and CDR2 ANQGSEA. Trimming cost V 6 bases and J 8 bases, with 16 bases left between them. The CDR3 DNA reads as TGCAGCGTGGAACCAGGGACGCGCGGCTACACCTTC. It translates to CSVEPGTRGYTF.

The chain has TRBV7-2 and TRBJ2-2, with D unresolved. V lost 5 bases and J 1 base, leaving 8 bases between the germline ends. The CDR3 contains 14 residues. Germline V gives CDR1 SGHTA, CDR2 FQGNSA. Here the CDR3 reads CASSLDGNTGELFF. The CDR3 coding sequence is TGTGCCAGCAGCCTCGATGGGAACACCGGGGAGCTGTTTTTT.

V gene TRBV11-1 combines with J gene TRBJ2-2; D gene uncertain. V was pared by 0 bases and J by 0 bases, with 11 bases between. Germline values: CDR1 SGHAT, CDR2 FQDESV (reference sequence). The CDR3 runs 17 residues. CDR3 region: CASSLALGSSNTGELFF. CDR3 nucleotides: TGTGCCAGCAGCTTAGCGCTGGGCAGCTCGAACACCGGGGAGCTGTTTTTT. The full variable domain, its missing parts supplied by reference TRBV11-1 and TRBJ2-2, is EAEVAQSPRYKITEKSQAVAFWCDPISGHATLYWYRQILGQGPELLVQFQDESVVDDSQLPKDRFSAERLKGVDSTLKIQPAELGDSAMYLCASSLALGSSNTGELFFGEGSRLTVL.

This chain uses TRBV18 with TRBJ1-1; D is ambiguous. Looked up from germline, CDR1 is KGHSH and CDR2 is LQKENI. The V gene lost 6 bases and the J gene lost 4 bases, with 15 bases spanning the gap. This CDR3 is built from 14 residues. In nucleotides, the CDR3 is TGTGCCAGCTCTCTCTCCCCCGGTACCACTGAAGCTTTCTTT. Protein: CASSLSPGTTEAFF.

The chain uses TRBV4-2 and TRBJ2-7, with no clear D. CDR3 size: 14 residues. V was trimmed by 2 bases and J by 4 bases, leaving 12 bases between them. Germline CDR1 and CDR2: LGHNA and YNFKEQ. Here the CDR3 DNA reads TGTGCCAGCAGCCAAACAGCTGGAAAATACGAGCAGTACTTC. Amino acid sequence: CASSQTAGKYEQYF.

The rearrangement links TRBV18 to TRBJ1-6; 11 nucleotides match TRBD1. The length of the CDR3 is 18 residues. Germline trimming cut 2 bases from V and 6 bases from J; bases unmatched to any gene: 9. Germline CDR1 is KGHSH and CDR2 is LQKENI. The CDR3 DNA reads as TGTGCCAGCTCACCATATCAGGCGGGACAGGGGGGTAATTCACCCCTCCACTTT. Protein product: CASSPYQAGQGGNSPLHF.

The chain has TRBV7-2 and TRBJ2-2; D unresolved. There are 13 residues in the CDR3. Germline V gene lookup returns CDR1 SGHTA and CDR2 FQGNSA. V was shortened by 5 bases and J by 8 bases, with 12 bases between the two germline ends. The CDR3 region is CASSPQYRGELFF. CDR3 nucleotide sequence: TGTGCCAGCAGCCCTCAATATCGTGGGGAGCTGTTTTTT. The variable domain in full, completed from reference TRBV7-2 and TRBJ2-2, reads GAGVSQSPSNKVTEKGKDVELRCDPISGHTALYWYRQSLGQGLEFLIYFQGNSAPDKSGLPSDRFSAERTGGSVSTLTIQRTQQEDSAVYLCASSPQYRGELFFGEGSRLTVL.

The CDR3 sequence: CAISARTGGKYSNQPQHF. The CDR3 DNA is TGTGCCATCAGCGCTAGGACAGGGGGAAAATATAGCAATCAGCCCCAGCATTTT. The chain has TRBV10-3 and TRBJ1-5, with 10 bases matching TRBD1. Germline CDR1 and CDR2: ENHRY and SYGVKD. CDR3 length equals 18 residues. The trim removed 6 bases at V and 0 bases at J, leaving 11 bases unmatched.

The chain links TRBV9 to TRBJ2-3; TRBD2 matches at 13 bases. Germline loops: CDR1 SGDLS, CDR2 YYNGEE. The V gene end was trimmed by 1 base and the J gene end by 6 bases; junction bases not matched to a gene: 11. The CDR3 is 18 amino acids. The CDR3 coding sequence is TGTGCCAGCAGCGTACGGGGCGGGACTAGCGGGGACCCTGATACGCAGTATTTT. This gives the protein CASSVRGGTSGDPDTQYF.